The 13 T cell receptor beta chains presented below share a single source sample, sequenced in a study of breast tumors, draining lymph nodes, adjacent tissues. A single record per CDR3 protein comes from TCRdb applying MiXCR to the multiplex PCR reads. The repertoire holds 30,000 to 40,000 distinct CDR3 sequences, with roughly 36% as singletons. Sequencing used breast tumor tissue. All receptors come from a female donor with breast cancer. Some clones in this sample may be carry-over from other donors' samples.

This clonotype was seen many times. The CDR3 nucleotides are TGTGCCAGCAGTTTAAGCGGGGGGGGGGGCGAGCAGTACTTC. Translation gives CASSLSGGGGEQYF. The chain joins TRBV12-3 or TRBV12-4 to TRBJ2-7, with 10 bases that match TRBD2. The CDR3 is 14 amino acids. The junction had 4 bases not matched to a gene; V was cut back by 2 bases and J by 6 bases.

This clonotype was counted ten times or more. The genes are TRBV12-5 and TRBJ2-3; D ambiguous. The V and J ends lost 5 bases and 1 base respectively, with 13 bases between them. Germline V gene lookup returns CDR1 LGHNT and CDR2 FRNRAP. The CDR3 runs to 15 residues. The CDR3 DNA reads TGTGCTAGTGGTCCTATTTGGCCAGGCACAGATACGCAGTATTTT. Protein product: CASGPIWPGTDTQYF.

The chain recombines TRBV24-1 with TRBJ2-1; D call uncertain. Germline loops: CDR1 KGHDR, CDR2 SFDVKD. The CDR3 extends over 15 amino acids. Trimming pared 5 bases from V and 3 bases from J, leaving 13 bases between. For the CDR3, the DNA is TGTGCCACCAGTGGTTCTGGCGATGACTACAATGAGCAGTTCTTC. It encodes CATSGSGDDYNEQFF.

With respect to this clonotype: This sequence may be a read error, since a much larger clone differs from it by one base. The rearrangement joins TRBV9 to TRBJ2-2; D tentatively reads TRBD1 or TRBD2 (5 bases each). Per the germline V gene, CDR1 is SGDLS and CDR2 is YYNGEE. CDR3 length: 16 residues. The CDR3 loop reads CASSVDTRGVAGELLF. As DNA, the CDR3 is TGTGCCAGCAGCGTAGATACCCGAGGGGTCGCCGGGGAGCTGCTTTTT.

The chain's CDR3 is CASTRSGLKPYEQYF. In DNA, the CDR3 is TGTGCCAGCACTCGGTCGGGACTAAAACCCTACGAGCAGTACTTC. The rearrangement links TRBV2 to TRBJ2-7; 7 nucleotides line up with TRBD2. J lost 2 bases, V lost 7 bases, and 11 bases had no gene match. The CDR3 runs to 15 residues. Germline CDR1 reads SNHLY; CDR2 reads FYNNEI.

Within the sample, this clonotype is medium-sized. The J gene is TRBJ2-7, the V gene TRBV12-5; possible D gene TRBD1, 5 bases. Per the germline V gene, CDR1 is LGHNT and CDR2 is FRNRAP. The V end lost 6 bases, the J end lost 2 bases, and 14 bases lay between the germline ends. This CDR3 is 14 amino acids long. The CDR3, as DNA: TGTGCTAGTGGCCCCGCCCGACAGCCCTACGAGCAGTACTTC. Encoded protein: CASGPARQPYEQYF.

The sample holds many counts of this clonotype. This sequence joins TRBV15 and TRBJ2-5, with D tentatively TRBD1 (6 bases). This CDR3 contains 14 residues. Germline V gene sequence: CDR1 LNHNV, CDR2 YYDKDF (reference sequence). Trimming left V 6 bases short and J 5 bases short, with 16 bases between. The CDR3 DNA reads as TGTGCCACCAGAAGGGACACCCAGGGGGAGACCCAGTACTTC. Amino acids: CATRRDTQGETQYF.

This chain connects TRBV24-1 to TRBJ2-1; 8 bases are a match to TRBD2. The CDR3 runs to 12 residues. J was trimmed by 10 bases and V by 9 bases; bases with no gene match: 7. Germline CDR1 and CDR2: KGHDR and SFDVKD. CDR3 sequence reads: CATRKPGGEQFF. In DNA, the CDR3 is TGTGCCACCCGTAAGCCGGGGGGGGAGCAGTTCTTC.

This clonotype was observed once. The chain has TRBV6-6 and TRBJ2-7; perhaps TRBD2 as D (5 bases). Germline CDR1 reads MNHNY; CDR2 reads SVGAGI (reference sequence). The CDR3 contains 13 residues. V lost 6 bases and J lost 5, with 14 bases in between. The CDR3 loop reads CASRSGKSDEQYF. The CDR3 DNA sequence: TGTGCCAGCAGGAGCGGTAAGAGCGACGAGCAGTACTTC.

Many counts were recorded for this clonotype. The rearrangement joins TRBV10-2 to TRBJ1-5; D possibly corresponds to TRBD1 (6 bases). This CDR3 comprises 13 residues. Germline V gene sequence: CDR1 WSHSY, CDR2 SAAADI. Trimming shortened V by 5 bases and J by 11 bases, and 16 bases separated the two germline ends. CDR3 DNA sequence: TGCGCCAGCAGTCCGGGGCAGGGGAGGGCCCAGCATTTT. Its translation is CASSPGQGRAQHF.

The chain is built from TRBV7-6 and TRBJ2-5; weak D call: TRBD2 (6 bases). V gave up 6 bases and J gave up 3 bases, with 26 bases separating them. Germline V gene data show CDR1 as SGHVS and CDR2 as FNYEAQ. The CDR3 is 18 amino acids. CDR3 region: CASSFITGGSGGEETQYF. CDR3 sequence (DNA): TGTGCCAGCAGTTTCATCACCGGGGGTAGCGGAGGAGAAGAGACCCAGTACTTC. The whole variable domain, filled in from reference TRBV7-6 and TRBJ2-5, reads GAGVSQSPRYKVTKRGQDVALRCDPISGHVSLYWYRQALGQGPEFLTYFNYEAQQDKSGLPNDRFSAERPEGSISTLTIQRTEQRDSAMYRCASSFITGGSGGEETQYFGPGTRLLVL.

The chain employs TRBV2 and TRBJ2-7; D possibly corresponds to TRBD1 (5 bases). CDR3 length equals 13 residues. CDR1 SNHLY and CDR2 FYNNEI come from the germline V gene. V dropped 10 bases and J dropped 1 base, with 14 bases sitting between them. The CDR3 loop is CATSDSTSYEQYF. CDR3 sequence (DNA): TGTGCCACCTCCGACAGCACTTCCTACGAGCAGTACTTC.

As to this clonotype: A clone one base away is much larger, so this may be a read error. The chain recombines TRBV6-1 with TRBJ1-2; D unclear. This CDR3 comprises 13 residues. Germline CDR1 is MNHNS and CDR2 is SASEGT. V was shortened by 5 bases and J by 4 bases, with 11 bases between the two germline ends. In nucleotides, the CDR3 is TGTGCCAGCAGTCCTGATTCTTCCTATGGCTACACCTTC. It is translated as CASSPDSSYGYTF.